This entry is about one T cell receptor beta chain. Its antigen is currently unknown. This sample stems from a study of OX40 agonist ivuxolimab in advanced cancers. Overall study context: Ivuxolimab doses were 0.01, 0.1, 0.3, 1.5, 3 or 10 mg/kg every 2 weeks. Regarding the study as a whole: At 0.1 to 3.0 mg/kg, clonal expansion of CD4+ and CD8+ blood T cells had occurred by week 6.

Some clones are missing from TCRdb's copy, which holds only in-frame ones; the method was immunoSEQ multiplex PCR. The data contain about 68,000 clones, approximately 90% of them seen just once; the ten biggest clones take up 0.8% to 1.2%. Trimming left V 1 base short and J 3 bases short, with 6 bases between. The CDR3 is made up of 13 amino acids. Germline CDR1 is KGHSH and CDR2 is LQKENI. The receptor's source is an adult with an advanced solid tumor such as melanoma, head and neck, liver or kidney cancer. Material: CD4+ or CD8+ T cells sorted from blood, obtained in a trial of the OX40 agonist ivuxolimab. This rearrangement joins TRBV18 to TRBJ2-5, with D hard to call. CDR3 DNA sequence: TGTGCCAGCTCACCACTCTTGGAAGAGACCCAGTACTTC. Its translation is CASSPLLEETQYF.